Presented here are 9 T cell receptor beta chains from one specimen sequenced in a study of STAT3 mutations in large granular lymphocyte leukemia. Overall study results and limits: In T-cell large granular lymphocyte leukemia, about half of patients showed multiple immunodominant subclonotypes.

Sequencing was performed with immunoSEQ multiplex PCR; in TCRdb, only in-frame clones are kept and a portion is missing. The top ten clones hold less than 40% of a sample with about 10,000 clones, 88% of them seen once. Their recognized antigens are unknown. Source material: peripheral blood mononuclear cells. These receptors originate from a man in his 60s with T-cell large granular lymphocyte leukemia. Some clones in this sample may be carry-over from other donors' samples.

J is TRBJ2-7 and V is TRBV4-3; D may match TRBD1 or TRBD2 (5 bases each). The CDR3 extends over 14 amino acids. CDR1 and CDR2 (germline): LGHNA, YSLEER. V shed 1 base and J shed 6 bases, with 13 bases lying between them. The CDR3 here is CASSQARDGAEQYF. CDR3 nucleotides: TGCGCCAGCAGCCAAGCCCGGGATGGGGCCGAGCAGTACTTC.

This clone was observed a few times. Other nucleotide sequences in the sample specify the same CDR3. The chain couples TRBV30 to TRBJ1-2, with a tentative D call TRBD1 (6 bases). Trimming took 2 bases from V and 3 from J, leaving 7 bases between them. Germline V gene lookup returns CDR1 GTSNPN and CDR2 SVGIG (reference sequence). This CDR3 contains 12 residues. CDR3 nucleotide sequence: TGTGCCTGGAGTCCAGGGGACTATGGCTACACCTTC. Its protein product is CAWSPGDYGYTF.

A single count supports this clone. The rearrangement links TRBV10-2 to TRBJ1-3, with 7 bases matching TRBD1. V lost 8 bases and J lost 1; bases outside the gene matches: 8. Germline lookup yields CDR1 WSHSY and CDR2 SAAADI. The CDR3 runs to 15 residues. CDR3 residues: CASGPGGGSGNTIYF. CDR3 DNA sequence: TGCGCCAGCGGCCCAGGGGGAGGGTCTGGAAACACCATATATTTT.

V and J are TRBV19 and TRBJ1-4; D ambiguous. This CDR3 contains 15 residues. CDR1 LNHDA and CDR2 SQIVND come from the germline V gene (reference sequence). V was clipped by 6 bases and J by 0 bases, with 11 bases between them. CDR3 in DNA: TGTGCCAGTAGGGATCGGGCAGCAACTAATGAAAAACTGTTTTTT. This sequence encodes CASRDRAATNEKLFF.

This clone was detected only once. The chain joins TRBV6-6 to TRBJ1-5; possible D gene TRBD1, 5 bases. Looked up from germline, CDR1 is MNHNY and CDR2 is SVGAGI (reference sequence). V lost 6 bases and J lost 0, with 15 bases in between. This CDR3 has 16 amino acids. The CDR3 DNA sequence: TGTGCCAGCAGCCCTGGGGGAGTCTATAGCAATCAGCCCCAGCATTTT. It translates to CASSPGGVYSNQPQHF.

This clone has a handful of counts. The chain carries TRBV5-1 and TRBJ1-1; 9 bases line up with TRBD1. With 4 bases clipped from V and 4 bases from J, the junction kept 11 bases outside the gene matches. The CDR3 is 16 residues long. From germline, CDR1 is SGHRS and CDR2 YFSETQ. CDR3 sequence reads: CASSPTGQGQGTEAFF. The CDR3 DNA reads TGCGCCAGCAGCCCGACGGGACAGGGCCAAGGCACTGAAGCTTTCTTT.

V is TRBV6-5 and J is TRBJ2-5; TRBD1 is a possible D gene (6 bases). The germline V gene has CDR1 MNHEY and CDR2 SVGAGI. The CDR3 length is 13 residues. Trimming shortened V by 6 bases and J by 5 bases, and 13 bases separated the two germline ends. CDR3 loop: CASSFEGEETQYF. The CDR3 region has the DNA TGTGCCAGCAGCTTCGAGGGGGAGGAGACCCAGTACTTC.

The V gene is TRBV25-1, the J gene TRBJ2-4; weak D call: TRBD2 (6 bases). Germline V gene data show CDR1 as MGHDK and CDR2 as SYGVNS. The V gene lost 10 bases and the J gene lost 1 base, with 17 bases spanning the gap. The CDR3 runs 15 residues. CDR3 bases: TGTGCCACCTCGGGGGATTGGGGGGCCAAAAACATTCAGTACTTC. Protein sequence: CATSGDWGAKNIQYF.

V usage is TRBV7-9 and J usage is TRBJ1-2, with a possible D match to TRBD1 (5 bases). V was pared by 5 bases and J by 8 bases, with 18 bases between. Germline values: CDR1 SEHNR, CDR2 FQNEAQ (reference sequence). The CDR3 spans 14 residues. This CDR3 reads CASSLAGRAEGYTF. The DNA of the CDR3 is TGTGCCAGCAGCCTCGCGGGCAGGGCCGAGGGCTACACCTTC.